Listed below are T cell receptor beta chains from one sample, sequenced in a study of T cells in Graves' hyperthyroidism and ophthalmopathy. TCRdb fed the multiplex PCR reads into MiXCR, producing one record per CDR3 protein. The repertoire holds about 400,000 distinct CDR3 sequences, with roughly 13% as singletons. The sample comprised blood. These receptors came from a woman aged 18-29 years with Graves' hyperthyroidism. Each CDR3 is given with its conserved first and last residue. D genes are given only for firm matches. Where a row states a size, it is once, few, many or the class of an expanded clone; other rows omit it.

TRBJ2-1	TRBV6-2/TRBV6-3	TRBD1	many	CASRPGTGGKNEQFF	TGTGCCAGCAGACCCGGGACAGGGGGCAAAAATGAGCAGTTCTTC
TRBJ2-7	TRBV5-1	NA	many	CASSPTGQPYEQYF	TGCGCCAGCAGCCCGACGGGCCAGCCCTACGAGCAGTACTTC
TRBJ2-2	TRBV11-2	NA	few	CASSLLWGGDTGELFF	TGTGCCAGCAGCTTACTCTGGGGCGGGGACACCGGGGAGCTGTTTTTT
TRBJ2-7	TRBV19	TRBD1	few	CASSVPGQGPSPYEQYF	TGTGCCAGTAGTGTTCCGGGACAGGGGCCATCTCCCTACGAGCAGTACTTC
TRBJ1-1	TRBV9	NA	few	CASSVGSGEGTEAFF	TGTGCCAGCAGCGTAGGGTCGGGGGAAGGCACTGAAGCTTTCTTT
TRBJ1-1	TRBV28	TRBD1	many	CASSPYGQGTEAFF	TGTGCCAGCAGTCCCTACGGACAGGGCACTGAAGCTTTCTTT
TRBJ1-2	TRBV6-2/TRBV6-3	NA	few	CASSYSTLDTNYGYTF	TGTGCCAGCAGTTACTCGACGCTCGATACTAACTATGGCTACACCTTC
TRBJ2-1	TRBV2	NA	many	CASRREVVLNNEQFF	TGTGCCAGTCGGAGGGAGGTCGTGCTTAACAATGAGCAGTTCTTC
TRBJ2-1	TRBV20-1	TRBD2	many	CSARISGTRGYEQFF	TGCAGTGCTAGAATAAGCGGGACTAGGGGGTATGAGCAGTTCTTC
TRBJ2-2	TRBV20-1	NA	few	CSAMMADNTGELFF	TGCAGTGCTATGATGGCAGACAACACCGGGGAGCTGTTTTTT
TRBJ2-1	TRBV30	NA	many	CAWSVINEQFF	TGTGCCTGGAGTGTTATCAATGAGCAGTTCTTC
TRBJ1-5	TRBV19	NA	few	CASSIVFQSPNQPQHF	TGTGCCAGTAGTATAGTCTTCCAAAGCCCAAATCAGCCCCAGCATTTT
TRBJ1-1	TRBV12-3/TRBV12-4	TRBD1	many	CASSGGPGGDTEAFF	TGTGCCAGCAGTGGGGGGCCAGGGGGAGACACTGAAGCTTTCTTT
TRBJ2-7	TRBV29-1	NA	many	CSVGASYEQYF	TGCAGCGTTGGGGCAAGCTACGAGCAGTACTTC
TRBJ2-1	TRBV15	NA	NA	CATSTNRGTDNEQFF	TGTGCCACCAGCACTAACCGCGGGACGGATAATGAGCAGTTCTTC
TRBJ1-4	TRBV27	TRBD1	few	CASSLNRQGGEKLFF	TGTGCCAGCAGTTTAAATCGACAGGGCGGCGAAAAACTGTTTTTT
TRBJ2-5	TRBV19	NA	NA	CATFNQRAGSIYF	TGTGCCACGTTTAACCAAAGGGCCGGGTCTATATACTTC
TRBJ1-4	TRBV4-3	NA	few	CASSQDRAETTTNEKLFF	TGCGCCAGCAGCCAAGATCGGGCTGAGACGACAACTAATGAAAAACTGTTTTTT
TRBJ2-3	TRBV7-2	NA	many	CASSLATSLLDTQYF	TGTGCCAGCAGCTTAGCCACCTCATTACTGGATACGCAGTATTTT
TRBJ2-1	TRBV3-1	TRBD2	many	CASSQDPQSGGGMDEQFF	TGTGCCAGCAGCCAAGATCCCCAGTCGGGCGGGGGGATGGATGAGCAGTTCTTC
TRBJ2-7	TRBV3-2	NA	NA	CASSHKLAGDHEQYF	TGTGCCAGCAGCCATAAACTAGCGGGAGACCACGAGCAGTACTTC
TRBJ2-7	TRBV28	NA	NA	CASSLGNSYERYF	TGTGCCAGCAGTTTGGGAAACTCCTACGAGCGGTACTTC
TRBJ1-3	TRBV4-2	NA	few	CASRPRGASGGNTIYF	TGTGCCAGCCGACCGAGGGGGGCCTCGGGAGGAAACACCATATATTTT
TRBJ1-6	TRBV28	NA	few	CASSSTAFGTVGNSPLHF	TGTGCCAGCAGCTCCACCGCCTTTGGGACGGTTGGTAATTCACCCCTCCACTTT
TRBJ2-5	TRBV14	NA	NA	CASSQTTAYQETQYF	TGTGCCAGCAGCCAAACGACGGCTTACCAAGAGACCCAGTACTTC
TRBJ2-5	TRBV6-1	TRBD2	many	CASTLAGAETQYF	TGTGCCAGCACCTTAGCGGGGGCTGAGACCCAGTACTTC